These 28 T cell receptor beta chains share one sample of origin, sequenced in a study of control samples from healthy donors and cancer patients. Measured with immunoSEQ multiplex PCR; TCRdb has only the in-frame clones, and not every one. The profile shows around 51,000 clones, roughly 86% of them singletons. The sample consisted of PBMCs. Every receptor here comes from a man in his forties or fifties with head and neck cancer.

CDR3 sequence reads: CASGFVTPLSIFRGNRYEQYF. DNA of the CDR3: TGTGCTAGTGGTTTCGTTACCCCATTATCGATATTCCGGGGAAATCGCTACGAGCAGTACTTC. The gene calls are TRBV12-5 and TRBJ2-7, with a possible D match to TRBD2 (5 bases). CDR3 length: 21 residues. Germline CDR1 and CDR2: LGHNT and FRNRAP. Trimming took 3 bases from V and 3 from J, leaving 33 bases between them. Based on the CDR3 plus reference TRBV12-5 and TRBJ2-7, the full variable domain is DARVTQTPRHKVTEMGQEVTMRCQPILGHNTVFWYRQTMMQGLELLAYFRNRAPLDDSGMPKDRFSAEMPDATLATLKIQPSEPRDSAVYFCASGFVTPLSIFRGNRYEQYFGPGTRLTVT.

The chain joins TRBV6-5 to TRBJ2-1; unclear D gene. V dropped 6 bases and J dropped 5 bases, with 14 bases sitting between them. CDR3 length equals 14 residues. CDR1 and CDR2 from the germline V gene are MNHEY and SVGAGI. CDR3: CASRQPARNNEQFF. As DNA, the CDR3 is TGTGCCAGCAGACAGCCTGCTAGAAACAATGAGCAGTTCTTC.

V is TRBV4-3 and J is TRBJ1-2, with D unresolved. V shed 1 base and J shed 2 bases, with 11 bases lying between them. The CDR3 extends over 15 amino acids. Germline assignment: CDR1 LGHNA and CDR2 YSLEER. The CDR3 bases are TGCGCCAGCAGCCAAGTAAGGCAGGAGAACTATGGCTACACCTTC. Residues: CASSQVRQENYGYTF.

The chain combines TRBV29-1 with TRBJ2-1, with D uncertain. Germline V gene data show CDR1 as SQVTM and CDR2 as ANQGSEA. The CDR3 sequence is 15 residues long. V shed 1 base and J shed 6 bases, with 16 bases lying between them. The CDR3 coding sequence is TGCAGCGTTGAAGTGCCCTTTTCTAGGTCCAATGAGCAGTTCTTC. This codes for CSVEVPFSRSNEQFF.

The rearrangement links TRBV19 to TRBJ2-4, with D perhaps matching TRBD2 (5 bases). This CDR3 spans 17 amino acids. Germline CDR1 and CDR2: LNHDA and SQIVND (reference sequence). Trimming stripped 6 bases from V and 0 bases from J, with 18 bases between. CDR3 nucleotide sequence: TGTGCCAGTAGCGCCATTGGGCCAGGACTAGCCAAAAACATTCAGTACTTC. This codes for CASSAIGPGLAKNIQYF.

The chain links TRBV25-1 to TRBJ2-2; a weak D match, TRBD1 (5 bases). The CDR3 consists of 17 residues. The germline CDR1 and CDR2 sequences are MGHDK and SYGVNS. V gave up 3 bases and J gave up 0 bases, with 14 bases separating them. The CDR3 protein is CASSDDRLTTNTGELFF. Here the CDR3 DNA reads TGTGCCAGCAGTGATGACAGACTGACCACGAACACCGGGGAGCTGTTTTTT.

The chain joins TRBV27 to TRBJ2-1, with a tentative D call TRBD2 (6 bases). Trimming removed 5 bases from V and 7 bases from J, with 18 bases in between. CDR1 and CDR2 from the germline V gene are MNHEY and SMNVEV (reference sequence). The CDR3 spans 15 residues. CDR3 sequence reads: CASSTNSGRGNEQFF. Here the CDR3 DNA reads TGTGCCAGCAGTACAAATAGCGGTCGGGGAAATGAGCAGTTCTTC.

This clone was observed a handful of times. The chain links TRBV21-1 to TRBJ1-5. TRBV21-1 is assigned pseudogene status. The CDR3 spans 19 residues. CDR3 bases: TGTGCCAGCAGCAAACCGCACTATATGCGGGGACCGCGGGCAGTGCCCCAGCATTTT. Translated, it gives CASSKPHYMRGPRAVPQHF.

The gene calls are TRBV3-1 (or the pseudogene TRBV3-2) and TRBJ2-3; 9 bases line up with TRBD1. Trimming took 4 bases from V and 7 from J; bases not matched to a gene: 9. The germline V gene encodes CDR1 LGHDT and CDR2 YNNKEL (reference sequence). The CDR3 has 15 amino acids. The CDR3 DNA reads TGTGCCAGCAGCCCATCGACAGGGGGTCAAAATACGCAGTATTTT. As protein: CASSPSTGGQNTQYF.

The chain recombines TRBV19 with TRBJ1-3, with D unresolved. There are 13 residues in the CDR3. Germline CDR1 LNHDA, CDR2 SQIVND (reference sequence). Trimming pared 9 bases from V and 0 bases from J, leaving 9 bases between. The CDR3 spells CASWTSSGNTIYF. The CDR3 nucleotides read TGTGCCAGCTGGACTTCCTCTGGAAACACCATATATTTT.

The CDR3: CASSPGRENEKLFF. The CDR3 nucleotides are TGTGCCAGCTCACCGGGACGGGAGAATGAAAAACTGTTTTTT. The chain carries TRBV18 and TRBJ1-4; possible D gene TRBD1, 5 bases. Germline lookup yields CDR1 KGHSH and CDR2 LQKENI. V lost 3 bases and J lost 5, with 10 bases in between. The CDR3 covers 14 residues.

This sequence joins TRBV6-1 and TRBJ1-6; 7 nucleotides line up with TRBD1. Germline values: CDR1 MNHNS, CDR2 SASEGT. V lost 4 bases, J lost 7 bases, and 10 bases stayed unmatched. The CDR3 contains 16 residues. Here the CDR3 DNA reads TGTGCCAGCAGTGGCCGTAACAGGGGTTTGAATTCACCCCTCCACTTT. Amino acids: CASSGRNRGLNSPLHF.

This chain links TRBV18 with TRBJ2-1, with D maybe TRBD2 (5 bases). Germline V CDR1 and CDR2: KGHSH, LQKENI. The CDR3 has 16 amino acids. V gave up 1 base and J gave up 0 bases, with 10 bases separating them. The CDR3 DNA reads as TGTGCCAGCTCACCACGAAGCGGTAGCTCCTACAATGAGCAGTTCTTC. Amino acid sequence: CASSPRSGSSYNEQFF.

The chain couples TRBV9 to TRBJ2-1, with TRBD1 as a possible D gene (6 bases). This CDR3 comprises 13 residues. The V gene lost 0 bases and the J gene lost 8 bases, with 9 bases spanning the gap. The germline gives CDR1 SGDLS, CDR2 YYNGEE. CDR3: CASSVGPGDEQFF. The CDR3 DNA sequence: TGTGCCAGCAGCGTAGGCCCAGGGGATGAGCAGTTCTTC.

V usage is TRBV29-1 and J usage is TRBJ1-2; 10 bases agree with TRBD1. The CDR3 is made up of 14 amino acids. Germline values: CDR1 SQVTM, CDR2 ANQGSEA. The trim removed 1 base at V and 5 bases at J, leaving 4 bases unmatched. The CDR3 protein is CSVEGQGAGYGYTF. In DNA, the CDR3 is TGCAGCGTTGAAGGACAGGGGGCTGGGTATGGCTACACCTTC.

The gene calls are TRBV7-9 and TRBJ1-6; 7 bases are a match to TRBD1. With V trimmed by 8 bases and J by 5 bases, 3 bases remained unmatched. Germline V gene lookup returns CDR1 SEHNR and CDR2 FQNEAQ (reference sequence). The CDR3 runs 13 residues. CDR3 DNA sequence: TGTGCCAGCGCAGGGGGTAATAATTCACCCCTCCACTTT. Residues: CASAGGNNSPLHF.

The chain carries TRBV1 and TRBJ2-6; TRBD1, the table's D call, lacks a check against the DNA. TRBV1 is noted as a pseudogene. CDR3 length: 16 residues. The DNA for the CDR3 is TGCACCAGCAGCCAAGGACAGGGGGCTGGGGCCAACGTCCTGACTTTC. This encodes CTSSQGQGAGANVLTF.

J is TRBJ1-2 and V is TRBV2, with D unclear. V was shortened by 3 bases and J by 7 bases, with 18 bases between the two germline ends. Germline CDR1 and CDR2: SNHLY and FYNNEI. The length of the CDR3 is 15 residues. The CDR3 DNA is TGTGCCAGCAGTGACCAGTTGCCTAGGGTAGGTGGCTACACCTTC. Encoded protein: CASSDQLPRVGGYTF.

V is TRBV2 and J is TRBJ1-5, with D hard to call. The V end was cut by 6 bases, the J end by 0 bases, with 12 bases between. The CDR3 loop spans 15 amino acids. Germline CDR1 SNHLY, CDR2 FYNNEI. The CDR3 region is CASRWGTLSNQPQHF. CDR3 sequence (DNA): TGTGCCAGCAGGTGGGGAACCCTTAGCAATCAGCCCCAGCATTTT.

In its sample, this clone was seen once. The chain uses TRBV6-5 and TRBJ1-2, with 9 bases identical to TRBD1. Germline V CDR1 and CDR2: MNHEY, SVGAGI. This CDR3 has 12 amino acids. Germline trimming cut 6 bases from V and 5 bases from J; bases unmatched to any gene: 1. The CDR3 region has the DNA TGTGCCAGCAGAGGACAGGGGTATGGCTACACCTTC. This gives the protein CASRGQGYGYTF.

The chain has TRBV5-1 and TRBJ2-1; 8 bases line up with TRBD2. Per germline, CDR1 SGHRS and CDR2 YFSETQ. Unmatched junction bases numbered 11, after V lost 5 bases and J lost 7 bases. The CDR3 has 15 residues. The CDR3 DNA reads TGCGCCAGCAGATTCAGGGAAGGCGGGGGGAATGAGCAGTTCTTC. Protein sequence: CASRFREGGGNEQFF.

The sample holds one count of this clone. The J gene is TRBJ1-5, the V gene TRBV6-5; D is ambiguous. V shed 2 bases and J shed 4 bases, with 6 bases lying between them. Germline V gives CDR1 MNHEY, CDR2 SVGAGI. This CDR3 has 13 amino acids. CDR3 DNA: TGTGCCAGCAGTTACGGGAGGAATCAGCCCCAGCATTTT. Protein product: CASSYGRNQPQHF.

This rearrangement joins TRBV7-3 to TRBJ2-5; no clear D. The CDR3 extends over 13 amino acids. Germline V gives CDR1 SGHTA, CDR2 FQGTGA. Trimming stripped 0 bases from V and 4 bases from J, with 6 bases between. The CDR3 loop is CASSLTNRETQYF. CDR3 DNA sequence: TGTGCCAGCAGCTTAACGAACAGAGAGACCCAGTACTTC.

The chain joins TRBV5-4 to TRBJ1-6; D possibly corresponds to TRBD1 (5 bases). Germline V gene lookup returns CDR1 SGHNT and CDR2 YYREEE (reference sequence). The CDR3 has 17 residues. V dropped 0 bases and J dropped 6 bases, with 16 bases sitting between them. CDR3 DNA: TGTGCCAGCAGCTTGGATCTTCTTGGGGCTAGTAATTCACCCCTCCACTTT. This sequence encodes CASSLDLLGASNSPLHF.

The gene calls are TRBV7-8 and TRBJ1-2; TRBD1 matches 10 bases. With 5 bases clipped from V and 5 bases from J, the junction kept 11 bases outside the gene matches. CDR1 is SGHVS, CDR2 FQNEAQ, per germline. CDR3 length: 16 residues. The CDR3 region has the DNA TGTGCCAGCAGCATCTACGGGGGACAGGGGCCTTATGGCTACACCTTC. Its protein is CASSIYGGQGPYGYTF.

The chain employs TRBV28 and TRBJ2-7; no clear D. Deletions cut 6 bases from V and 2 bases from J, with 11 bases between. The CDR3 is 13 residues long. CDR1 and CDR2 from the germline V gene are MDHEN and SYDVKM. CDR3 sequence (DNA): TGTGCCAGCAGGGAAGGAGAGCCCTACGAGCAGTACTTC. It codes for CASREGEPYEQYF.

The V and J genes are TRBV28 and TRBJ1-2; 7 bases line up with TRBD1. This CDR3 spans 13 amino acids. Losses at the gene ends were 2 bases for V and 7 bases for J; bases not matched to a gene: 4. CDR1 and CDR2 (germline): MDHEN, SYDVKM. This CDR3 is CASSLQGVGGYTF. CDR3 nucleotides: TGTGCCAGCAGTTTACAGGGGGTTGGTGGCTACACCTTC.

The rearrangement joins TRBV7-9 to TRBJ2-2; either TRBD1 or TRBD2 may supply D (5 bases each). The V gene's germline CDR1 is SEHNR and CDR2 FQNEAQ (reference sequence). V was pared by 6 bases and J by 4 bases, with 15 bases between. The length of the CDR3 is 15 residues. CDR3 in amino acids: CASRPGRVGTGELFF. The DNA of the CDR3 is TGTGCCAGCAGGCCGGGGCGGGTTGGCACCGGGGAGCTGTTTTTT.